This is a list of T cell receptor beta chains from one sample in a study of neoadjuvant nivolumab and ipilimumab in lung cancer. Profiled with immunoSEQ multiplex PCR; TCRdb holds only in-frame clones, not every one. The sample consists of about 38,000 clones, 85% to 90% of them appearing once. Material: peripheral blood, obtained before neoadjuvant nivolumab, alone or with ipilimumab. Source of these receptors: an adult with non-small cell lung cancer. Each CDR3 is given with its conserved first and last residue. D genes are given only for firm matches. The listing skips clone size in some rows; elsewhere it reads once, few, many or a size class.

v_call	d_call	clone_size	j_call	cdr3_nt	cdr3_aa
TRBV19	TRBD1	.	TRBJ2-3	TGTGCCAGTAGTACCCTACCGGGACAGGGCGCAGATACGCAGTATTTT	CASSTLPGQGADTQYF
TRBV2	.	.	TRBJ2-2	TGTGCCAGCAGGGCGGCCACGAACACCGGGGAGCTGTTTTTT	CASRAATNTGELFF
TRBV7-2	.	.	TRBJ1-2	TGTGCCAGCAGCCCCGTTGGTGTTTCGGGCTACACCTTC	CASSPVGVSGYTF
TRBV19	.	.	TRBJ2-1	TGTGCCAGTACTCCAGACAGGTGGGGGAATGAGCAGTTCTTC	CASTPDRWGNEQFF
TRBV11-2	.	medium-sized	TRBJ1-4	TGTGCCAGCAGCTTAGGGGACACGATTCCAACTAATGAAAAACTGTTTTTT	CASSLGDTIPTNEKLFF
TRBV7-6	TRBD2	.	TRBJ2-3	TGTGCCAGCAGCTATCGACTAGCGGGAGGCACAGATACGCAGTATTTT	CASSYRLAGGTDTQYF
TRBV7-2	.	.	TRBJ1-1	TGTGCCAGCAGCAAACAGGATCGGACTGAAGCTTTCTTT	CASSKQDRTEAFF
TRBV28	.	.	TRBJ2-1	TGTGCCAGCATGGGGCGCTCCTACAATGAGCAGTTCTTC	CASMGRSYNEQFF
TRBV5-4	TRBD1	.	TRBJ1-1	TGTGCCAGCTCACCGGGGGGACAGATGAACACTGAAGCTTTCTTT	CASSPGGQMNTEAFF
TRBV6-5	.	.	TRBJ2-1	TGTGCCAGCAGTTCCCGGGCCCACAATGAGCAGTTCTTC	CASSSRAHNEQFF
TRBV7-6	.	.	TRBJ2-3	TGTGCCAGCAGTCCGGGACACTCGCTTCCCACAGATACGCAGTATTTT	CASSPGHSLPTDTQYF
TRBV6-1	TRBD1	.	TRBJ2-7	TGTGCCAGCAGGGACCCCGGGACAGGCTCCTACGAGCAGTACTTC	CASRDPGTGSYEQYF
TRBV6-4	.	.	TRBJ2-1	TGTGCCAGCAGTGACTCCGATAGGGTCCGGGGTGAGCAGTTCTTC	CASSDSDRVRGEQFF